Here is one T cell receptor (beta chain) with its context. Its antigen is unidentified. The method was immunoSEQ multiplex PCR; TCRdb's version includes in-frame clones alone and lacks a portion of them. The sample comprises 100,000 to 150,000 clones, 86% of which are singletons, and about 3% rests with the top ten. V was clipped by 2 bases and J by 2 bases; unmatched bases: 5. The germline CDR1 and CDR2 sequences are MNHEY and SVGEGT. The CDR3 is 15 residues long. This record comes from a study of T cell responses to AZD1222 COVID-19 vaccine. Overall study results and limits: AZD1222 recipients seropositive at baseline numbered only 6 or 7. Recipients of two AZD1222 doses showed rising Spike-specific TCR breadth and depth.

The rearrangement joins TRBV6-2 or TRBV6-3 to TRBJ2-7; 8 nucleotides align to TRBD2. The specimen was peripheral blood, collected 28 days after the second AZD1222 dose. This sequence originates from an adult who received the AZD1222 COVID-19 vaccine. CDR3: CASSYEAGGPYEQYF. The CDR3 DNA sequence: TGTGCCAGCAGTTACGAGGCGGGGGGCCCCTACGAGCAGTACTTC.